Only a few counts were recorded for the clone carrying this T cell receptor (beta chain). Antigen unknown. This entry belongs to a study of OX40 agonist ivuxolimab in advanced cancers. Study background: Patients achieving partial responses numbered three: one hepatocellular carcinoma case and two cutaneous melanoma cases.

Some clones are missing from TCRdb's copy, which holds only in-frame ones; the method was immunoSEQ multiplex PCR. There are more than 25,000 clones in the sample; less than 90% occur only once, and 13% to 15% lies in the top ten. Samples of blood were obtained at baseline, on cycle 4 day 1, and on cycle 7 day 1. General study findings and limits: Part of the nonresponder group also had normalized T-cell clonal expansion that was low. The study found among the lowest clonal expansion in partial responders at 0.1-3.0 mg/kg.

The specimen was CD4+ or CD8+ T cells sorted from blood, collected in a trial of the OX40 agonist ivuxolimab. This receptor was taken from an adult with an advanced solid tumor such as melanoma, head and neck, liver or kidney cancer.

The CDR3 DNA is TGTGCCAGCAGCTCTTCTAGCGGGGGGACCAACTTAGCCAAAAACATTCAGTACTTC. It codes for CASSSSSGGTNLAKNIQYF. This chain joins TRBV7-9 and TRBJ2-4; the match to TRBD2 covers 11 bases. CDR3 length equals 19 residues. Germline-derived CDR1 and CDR2 are SEHNR and FQNEAQ (reference sequence). V dropped 4 bases and J dropped 0; count of bases not matched to a gene: 11. Based on the CDR3 plus reference TRBV7-9 and TRBJ2-4, the full variable domain is DTGVSQNPRHKITKRGQNVTFRCDPISEHNRLYWYRQTLGQGPEFLTYFQNEAQLEKSRLLSDRFSAERPKGSFSTLEIQRTEQGDSAMYLCASSSSSGGTNLAKNIQYFGAGTRLSVL.